Below are 15 T cell receptor beta chains sequenced from a single sample in a study of blood T cell repertoires in COVID-19. Sequencing used immunoSEQ multiplex PCR; TCRdb keeps in-frame clones, though not all of them. The sample records almost 25,000 clones, 75% to 90% being singletons. The source material was peripheral blood. The receptors stem from a human donor in a cohort sampled during active COVID-19.

This rearrangement joins TRBV5-6 to TRBJ2-7; D gene unclear. The CDR3 runs to 15 residues. The germline V and J ends were trimmed by 4 bases and 4 bases, with 18 bases remaining between them. In germline, CDR1 is SGHDT, CDR2 YYEEEE. The CDR3 coding sequence is TGTGCCAGCAGCATAAGCCCCGGTGGTCTGTACGAGCAGTACTTC. Its translation: CASSISPGGLYEQYF.

This clone was recorded only once. J is TRBJ2-1 and V is TRBV6-5; D gene uncertain. V was cut by 6 bases and J by 0 bases, with 9 bases left in between. From germline, CDR1 is MNHEY and CDR2 SVGAGI. The CDR3 runs to 14 residues. The CDR3 DNA is TGTGCCAGCAGGTCTCTAGGCTCCTACAATGAGCAGTTCTTC. As protein: CASRSLGSYNEQFF.

This clone was observed a handful of times. This rearrangement joins TRBV30 to TRBJ2-1; TRBD2 matches at 13 bases. The J segment lost 4 bases and the V segment lost 0 bases, leaving 0 bases of the junction unmatched. The germline gives CDR1 GTSNPN, CDR2 SVGIG (reference sequence). The CDR3 length is 15 residues. The CDR3 DNA reads TGTGCCTGGAGTGTACTAGCGGGAGGGTACAATGAGCAGTTCTTC. Translated: CAWSVLAGGYNEQFF.

V is TRBV2 and J is TRBJ2-7, with D maybe TRBD1 (5 bases). CDR1 and CDR2 (germline): SNHLY, FYNNEI. The V and J ends lost 2 bases and 3 bases respectively, with 17 bases between them. The CDR3 spans 16 residues. This CDR3 reads CASSELGSGLDYEQYF. The CDR3 DNA is TGTGCCAGCAGTGAATTGGGATCAGGGCTTGACTACGAGCAGTACTTC.

The gene calls are TRBV27 and TRBJ2-3; perhaps TRBD2 as D (6 bases). The CDR3 totals 16 residues. Trimming pared 3 bases from V and 3 bases from J, leaving 16 bases between. The germline V gene has CDR1 MNHEY and CDR2 SMNVEV (reference sequence). CDR3 protein: CASSFLAGTGTDTQYF. The CDR3 bases are TGTGCCAGCAGTTTTCTTGCGGGGACGGGGACAGATACGCAGTATTTT.

The chain couples TRBV24-1 to TRBJ2-5; the D gene is possibly TRBD2 (6 bases). The germline gives CDR1 KGHDR, CDR2 SFDVKD. V lost 3 bases and J 4 bases, leaving 8 bases between the germline ends. CDR3 length: 13 residues. CDR3 sequence (DNA): TGTGCCACCAGTGATGCGGGGTCAGAGACCCAGTACTTC. Residues: CATSDAGSETQYF.

The chain joins TRBV11-3 to TRBJ2-1; TRBD2 aligns across 14 bases. This CDR3 is built from 19 residues. Germline V lookup: CDR1 SGHNT, CDR2 YENEEA. J was trimmed by 5 bases and V by 2 bases; bases with no gene match: 11. In DNA form, the CDR3 reads TGTGCCAGCAGCTTATCGGGGACTAGCGGGGGTCCAGGGAACAATGAGCAGTTCTTC. This translates into CASSLSGTSGGPGNNEQFF.

The CDR3 reads CASSRVEGTTNYGYTF. In DNA, the CDR3 is TGTGCCAGCAGCCGAGTCGAGGGTACAACTAACTATGGCTACACCTTC. This rearrangement joins TRBV3-1 (or the pseudogene TRBV3-2) to TRBJ1-2; no definite D call. V was clipped by 4 bases and J by 0 bases, with 15 bases between them. In germline, CDR1 is LGHDT, CDR2 YNNKEL (reference sequence). CDR3 size: 16 residues.

The J gene is TRBJ2-5, the V gene TRBV7-3, with D perhaps matching TRBD2 (6 bases). Trimming took off 5 bases at V and 2 bases at J, with 18 bases between the two ends. Germline CDR1 and CDR2: SGHTA and FQGTGA. The CDR3 is made up of 16 amino acids. In nucleotides, the CDR3 is TGTGCCAGCAGCAGGACTGGAGGGAAGGGGCAAGAGACCCAGTACTTC. Translation gives CASSRTGGKGQETQYF.

The chain uses TRBV6-5 and TRBJ2-7; the D gene is possibly TRBD1 (5 bases). V lost 5 bases, J lost 6 bases, and 14 bases lay in between. CDR3 length: 13 residues. CDR1 is MNHEY and CDR2 is SVGAGI in the germline V gene. CDR3 in amino acids: CASSNPPTVEQYF. The CDR3 DNA reads as TGTGCCAGCAGTAACCCGCCGACAGTCGAGCAGTACTTC.

This rearrangement joins TRBV7-3 to TRBJ2-5, with D perhaps TRBD2 (5 bases). The V gene's germline CDR1 is SGHTA and CDR2 FQGTGA. The CDR3 consists of 13 residues. The germline V and J ends were trimmed by 4 bases and 5 bases, with 11 bases remaining between them. Here the CDR3 reads CASSWVGGETQYF. CDR3 coding DNA: TGTGCCAGCAGCTGGGTAGGAGGCGAGACCCAGTACTTC.

This clone appeared a single time. The rearrangement joins TRBV15 to TRBJ2-7; D perhaps matches TRBD2 (6 bases). This CDR3 spans 13 amino acids. V lost 5 bases and J 1 base, leaving 9 bases between the germline ends. Germline CDR1 reads LNHNV; CDR2 reads YYDKDF (reference sequence). CDR3 nucleotide sequence: TGTGCCACCAGCGAGCGGGTTTCCTACGAGCAGTACTTC. Translation: CATSERVSYEQYF.

The chain uses TRBV3-1 (or the pseudogene TRBV3-2) and TRBJ1-4; a possible D gene is TRBD1 (5 bases). This CDR3 is 15 amino acids long. The germline CDR1 and CDR2 sequences are LGHDT and YNNKEL (reference sequence). Trimming left V 11 bases short and J 7 bases short, with 23 bases between. The CDR3 nucleotides are TGTGCCGGCGACAGTCGAATAGATACGGGTGAAAAACTGTTTTTT. It yields the protein CAGDSRIDTGEKLFF.

The chain has TRBV4-1 and TRBJ1-5; D remains unclear. Trimming removed 2 bases from V and 0 bases from J, with 11 bases in between. The CDR3 has 16 amino acids. The germline gives CDR1 MGHRA, CDR2 YSYEKL. In nucleotides, the CDR3 is TGCGCCAGCAGCCAATACGCAGGACTTAGCAATCAGCCCCAGCATTTT. Its translation is CASSQYAGLSNQPQHF.

CDR3 nucleotide sequence: TGTGCCAGCAGCCAAGGACCGACAGGGGCGAGCAATCAGCCCCAGCATTTT. Amino acids: CASSQGPTGASNQPQHF. V usage is TRBV3-1 (or the pseudogene TRBV3-2) and J usage is TRBJ1-5; 8 bases are shared with TRBD1. Germline-derived CDR1 and CDR2 are LGHDT and YNNKEL (reference sequence). The CDR3 spans 17 residues. V lost 1 base and J lost 1; bases outside the gene matches: 6.